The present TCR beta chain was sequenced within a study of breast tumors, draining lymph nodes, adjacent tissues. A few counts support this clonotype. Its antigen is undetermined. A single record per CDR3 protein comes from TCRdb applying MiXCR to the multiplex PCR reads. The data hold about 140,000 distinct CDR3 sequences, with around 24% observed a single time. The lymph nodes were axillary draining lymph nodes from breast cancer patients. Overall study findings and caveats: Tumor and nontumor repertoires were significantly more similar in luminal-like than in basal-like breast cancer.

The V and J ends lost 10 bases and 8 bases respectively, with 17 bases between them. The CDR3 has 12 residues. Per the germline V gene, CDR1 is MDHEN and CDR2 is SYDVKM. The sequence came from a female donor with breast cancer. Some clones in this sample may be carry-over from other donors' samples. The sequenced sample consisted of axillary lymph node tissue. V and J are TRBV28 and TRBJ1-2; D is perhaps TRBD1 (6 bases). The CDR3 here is CAIEGVMRGYTF. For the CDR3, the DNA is TGTGCCATAGAGGGGGTTATGAGGGGCTACACCTTC.